This is a list of T cell receptor beta chains from one sample in a study of shared clonotypes between healthy human individuals. TCRdb's copy holds only in-frame clones and misses some; the assay was immunoSEQ multiplex PCR. The sample carries some 500,000 clones, approximately 95% recorded once. Sample: naive CD4+ T cells sorted from blood. These receptors were taken from a woman aged 25 to 39 in good health. Each CDR3 is given with its conserved first and last residue. Fields, in order: J gene, clone size, D gene, V gene, CDR3 protein, CDR3 DNA. A D gene is named only where the DNA matches it firmly. A row's size may be missing; if present it is once, few, many or a size class.

J gene: TRBJ2-7; clone size: -; D gene: TRBD2; V gene: TRBV7-9; CDR3 protein: CASGLAGPYEQYF; CDR3 DNA: TGTGCCAGTGGACTAGCGGGTCCCTACGAGCAGTACTTC
J gene: TRBJ2-7; clone size: -; D gene: -; V gene: TRBV5-8; CDR3 protein: CASSFPPGYFYEQYF; CDR3 DNA: TGTGCCAGCAGCTTCCCCCCGGGGTACTTCTACGAGCAGTACTTC
J gene: TRBJ1-1; clone size: -; D gene: TRBD1; V gene: TRBV19; CDR3 protein: CASSPDRGPTDEAFF; CDR3 DNA: TGTGCCAGTAGTCCCGACAGGGGCCCTACAGATGAAGCTTTCTTT
J gene: TRBJ2-7; clone size: once; D gene: -; V gene: TRBV28; CDR3 protein: CASSYRIAASYEQYF; CDR3 DNA: TGTGCCAGCAGCTACCGGATAGCGGCGAGCTACGAGCAGTACTTC
J gene: TRBJ2-3; clone size: -; D gene: TRBD1; V gene: TRBV10-1; CDR3 protein: CASSEGDRGHADTQYF; CDR3 DNA: TGCGCCAGCAGTGAAGGTGACAGGGGGCACGCAGATACGCAGTATTTT
J gene: TRBJ1-3; clone size: -; D gene: -; V gene: TRBV11-2; CDR3 protein: CASRSSSGNTIYF; CDR3 DNA: TGTGCCAGCAGAAGTAGCTCTGGAAACACCATATATTTT
J gene: TRBJ2-4; clone size: -; D gene: TRBD2; V gene: TRBV5-1; CDR3 protein: CASSLGLAGFQYF; CDR3 DNA: TGCGCCAGCAGCTTGGGACTAGCGGGATTTCAGTACTTC
J gene: TRBJ2-7; clone size: -; D gene: TRBD2; V gene: TRBV6-1; CDR3 protein: CASTKGTSGTYEQYF; CDR3 DNA: TGTGCCAGCACCAAGGGGACTAGCGGCACCTACGAGCAGTACTTC
J gene: TRBJ2-5; clone size: -; D gene: TRBD1; V gene: TRBV6-1; CDR3 protein: CASSPGQGRETQYF; CDR3 DNA: TGTGCCAGCAGCCCGGGACAGGGAAGGGAGACCCAGTACTTC
J gene: TRBJ1-2; clone size: -; D gene: -; V gene: TRBV19; CDR3 protein: CASSSTVTNYGYTF; CDR3 DNA: TGTGCCAGTAGTTCGACAGTCACTAACTATGGCTACACCTTC
J gene: TRBJ1-1; clone size: -; D gene: -; V gene: TRBV5-1; CDR3 protein: CASSGRVNTEAFF; CDR3 DNA: TGCGCCAGCAGCGGACGCGTGAACACTGAAGCTTTCTTT
J gene: TRBJ1-5; clone size: once; D gene: -; V gene: TRBV10-2; CDR3 protein: CASSDWPGQTNQPQHF; CDR3 DNA: TGCGCCAGCAGTGATTGGCCCGGCCAGACCAATCAGCCCCAGCATTTT